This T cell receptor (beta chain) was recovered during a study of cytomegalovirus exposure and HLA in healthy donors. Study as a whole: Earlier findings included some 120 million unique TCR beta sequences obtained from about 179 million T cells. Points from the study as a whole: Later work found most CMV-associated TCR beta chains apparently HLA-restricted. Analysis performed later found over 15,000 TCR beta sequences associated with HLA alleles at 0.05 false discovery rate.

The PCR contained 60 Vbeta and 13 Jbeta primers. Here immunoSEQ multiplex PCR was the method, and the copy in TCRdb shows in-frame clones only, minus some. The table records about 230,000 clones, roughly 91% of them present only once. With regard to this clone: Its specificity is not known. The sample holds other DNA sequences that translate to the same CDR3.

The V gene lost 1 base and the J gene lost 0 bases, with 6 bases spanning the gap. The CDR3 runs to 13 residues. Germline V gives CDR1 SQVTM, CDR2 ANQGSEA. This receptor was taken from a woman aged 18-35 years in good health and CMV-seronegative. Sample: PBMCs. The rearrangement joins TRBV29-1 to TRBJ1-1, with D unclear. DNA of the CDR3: TGCAGCGTTGAAGGGAGAATGAACACTGAAGCTTTCTTT. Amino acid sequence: CSVEGRMNTEAFF.